This T cell receptor beta chain came from a study of early T cells in non-severe SARS-CoV-2 infection. Overall study context: Sequenced bulk RNA came from whole blood that was unsorted, and chains were unpaired. Study-level findings and limits: Reliance on VDJdb matching favored anti-spike CD8 responses; private and CD4 specificities were missed.

Individual cDNA molecules each received unique molecular identifiers attached to them. MiXCR, run by TCRdb on the 5' RACE reads, gives a single entry per CDR3 protein. Here the sample spans 36,000 or so distinct CDR3 sequences, more than 4% being singletons. This clonotype was counted ten times or more. Its matching antigen is unknown. Trimming removed 6 bases from V and 9 bases from J; junction bases left unmatched: 3. This CDR3 is 14 amino acids long. The chain has TRBV12-3 or TRBV12-4 and TRBJ1-6; TRBD1 matches 12 bases. The TCR sequence derives from an adult who was a healthcare worker with PCR-confirmed SARS-CoV-2 infection or an uninfected control (not recorded which). The sequencing input was whole blood. CDR3 nucleotides: TGTGCCAGCAGCCCGGGACAGGGGGCTTCACCCCTCCACTTT. It specifies CASSPGQGASPLHF.